The clone carrying this T cell receptor (beta chain) was seen once. Its target is not known. These data originate in a study of T-cell memory formation after mild COVID-19. Study at large: In these data, TCR clusters were largely donor specific.

General study results and limits: Some responding clones appeared in pre-infection memory, suggesting cross-reactive memory joined. Mainly CM and EM harbored the contracting CD4+ clones; mainly EMRA harbored the CD8+ ones.

TCRdb independently ran MiXCR on the 5' RACE reads; one entry per CDR3 protein. The sample shows 300,000 to 350,000 distinct CDR3 sequences, 10% to 15% of them seen only once. The germline CDR1 and CDR2 sequences are MNHEY and SVGEGT. CDR3 length equals 17 residues. The clonotype was recovered from a young man who had mild COVID-19 (a few samples of this study predate the infection). Cell type and time point are not known. The chain recombines TRBV6-2 or TRBV6-3 with TRBJ2-1; 11 positions match TRBD2. The tail of the sequence fits TRBJ2-5 better, so the J call may be wrong. The sample was PBMCs or a T cell subset sorted from them (not recorded which). The CDR3 DNA reads TGTGCCAGCGCCTCGGGACTAGCGGACCCGTACCAAGAGACCCAGTACTTC. This translates into CASASGLADPYQETQYF.